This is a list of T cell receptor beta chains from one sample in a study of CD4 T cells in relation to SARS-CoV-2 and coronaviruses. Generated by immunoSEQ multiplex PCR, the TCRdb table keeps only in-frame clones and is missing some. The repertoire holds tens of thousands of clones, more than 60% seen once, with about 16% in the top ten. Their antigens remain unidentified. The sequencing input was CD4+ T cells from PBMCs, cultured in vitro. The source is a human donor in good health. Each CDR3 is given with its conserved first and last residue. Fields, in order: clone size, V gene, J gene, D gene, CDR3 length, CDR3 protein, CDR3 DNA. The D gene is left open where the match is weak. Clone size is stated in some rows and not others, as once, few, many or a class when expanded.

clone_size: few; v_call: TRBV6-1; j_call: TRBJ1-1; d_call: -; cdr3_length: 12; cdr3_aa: CASSERVDPAFF; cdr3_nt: TGTGCCAGCAGTGAAAGGGTGGACCCGGCTTTCTTT
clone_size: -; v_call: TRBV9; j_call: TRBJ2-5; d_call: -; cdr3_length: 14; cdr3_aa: CASSARTEQETQYF; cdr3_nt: TGTGCCAGCAGCGCCCGGACAGAGCAAGAGACCCAGTACTTC
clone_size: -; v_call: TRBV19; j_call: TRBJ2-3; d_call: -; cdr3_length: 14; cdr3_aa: CASSIGGNPDTQYF; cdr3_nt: TGTGCCAGTAGTATTGGTGGGAACCCAGATACGCAGTATTTT
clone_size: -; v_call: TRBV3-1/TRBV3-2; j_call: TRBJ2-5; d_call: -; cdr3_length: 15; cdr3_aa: CASSQDAAGGKTQYF; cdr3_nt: TGTGCCAGCAGCCAAGACGCGGCAGGGGGGAAGACCCAGTACTTC
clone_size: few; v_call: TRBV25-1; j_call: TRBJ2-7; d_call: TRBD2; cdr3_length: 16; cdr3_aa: CASSGGGTPGLYEQYF; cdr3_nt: TGTGCCAGCAGTGGCGGGGGGACACCAGGGCTCTACGAGCAGTACTTC
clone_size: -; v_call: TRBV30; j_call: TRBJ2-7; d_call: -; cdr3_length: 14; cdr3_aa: CAWSVGQGDYEQYF; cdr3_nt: TGTGCCTGGAGTGTAGGGCAGGGTGACTACGAGCAGTACTTC
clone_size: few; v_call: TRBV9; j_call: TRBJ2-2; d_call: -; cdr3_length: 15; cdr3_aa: CASSARPAPPGELFF; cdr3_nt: TGTGCCAGCAGCGCCCGACCGGCCCCACCCGGGGAGCTGTTTTTT
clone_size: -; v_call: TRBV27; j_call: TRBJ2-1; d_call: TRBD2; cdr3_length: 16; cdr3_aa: CASSSPGVAGGNEQFF; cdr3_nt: TGTGCCAGCAGTTCCCCTGGGGTAGCGGGAGGCAATGAGCAGTTCTTC
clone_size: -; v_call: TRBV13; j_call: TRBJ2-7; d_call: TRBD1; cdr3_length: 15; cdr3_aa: CASSFSGTGHSEQYF; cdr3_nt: TGTGCCAGCAGCTTTTCCGGGACAGGGCACAGCGAGCAGTACTTC
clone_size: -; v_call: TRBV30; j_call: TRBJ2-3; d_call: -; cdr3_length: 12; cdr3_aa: CAWKASSHTQYF; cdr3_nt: TGTGCCTGGAAAGCTAGTTCTCATACGCAGTATTTT
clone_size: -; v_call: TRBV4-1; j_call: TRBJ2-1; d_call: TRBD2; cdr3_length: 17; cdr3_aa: CASSQERLGAGAGPQFF; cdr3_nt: TGCGCCAGCAGCCAAGAGAGGCTGGGAGCGGGGGCTGGTCCGCAGTTCTTC
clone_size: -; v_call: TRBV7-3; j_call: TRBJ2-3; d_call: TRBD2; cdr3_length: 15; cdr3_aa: CASSYLAGAVDTQYF; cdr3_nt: TGTGCCAGCAGCTATCTAGCGGGAGCTGTAGATACGCAGTATTTT
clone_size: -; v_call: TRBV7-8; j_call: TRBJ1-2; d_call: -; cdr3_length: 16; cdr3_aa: CASSLARVIGASGYTF; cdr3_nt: TGTGCCAGCAGCTTAGCGCGTGTAATTGGGGCTTCGGGCTACACCTTC
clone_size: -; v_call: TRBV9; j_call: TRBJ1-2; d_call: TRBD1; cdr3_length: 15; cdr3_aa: CASSVGSGGHYGYTF; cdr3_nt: TGTGCCAGCAGCGTTGGGTCAGGGGGCCACTATGGCTACACCTTC
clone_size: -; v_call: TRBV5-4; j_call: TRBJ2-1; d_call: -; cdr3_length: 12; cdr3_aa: CASSLGNNEQFF; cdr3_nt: TGTGCCAGCAGCTTGGGAAACAATGAGCAGTTCTTC
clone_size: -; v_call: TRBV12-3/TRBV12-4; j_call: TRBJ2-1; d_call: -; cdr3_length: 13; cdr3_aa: CASSSRNYNEQFF; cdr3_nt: TGTGCCAGCAGTTCCCGGAATTACAATGAGCAGTTCTTC
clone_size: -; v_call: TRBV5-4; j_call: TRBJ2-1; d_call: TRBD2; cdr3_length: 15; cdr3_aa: CASRRLAGTFNEQFF; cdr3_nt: TGTGCCAGCAGAAGACTAGCAGGGACGTTCAATGAGCAGTTCTTC
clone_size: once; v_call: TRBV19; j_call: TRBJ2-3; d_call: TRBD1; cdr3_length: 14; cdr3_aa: CASSMGDRENTQYF; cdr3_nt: TGTGCCAGTAGTATGGGGGACAGGGAAAATACGCAGTATTTT
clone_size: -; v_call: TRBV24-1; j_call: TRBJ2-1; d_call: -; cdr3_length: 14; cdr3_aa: CATSAQGGSNEQFF; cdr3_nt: TGTGCCACCAGTGCCCAGGGGGGGTCGAATGAGCAGTTCTTC
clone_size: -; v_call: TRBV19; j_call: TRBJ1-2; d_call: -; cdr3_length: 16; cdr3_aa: CASSIVGGAQSYGYTF; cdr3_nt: TGTGCCAGTAGTATAGTCGGAGGGGCTCAGAGTTATGGCTACACCTTC
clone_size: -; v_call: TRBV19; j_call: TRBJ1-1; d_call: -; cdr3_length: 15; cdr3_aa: CASQGRRGGAAEAFF; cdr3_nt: TGTGCCAGCCAAGGTCGCCGAGGGGGGGCCGCTGAAGCTTTCTTT
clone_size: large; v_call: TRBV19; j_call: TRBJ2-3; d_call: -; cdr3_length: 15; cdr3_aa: CASSTGQSGTDTQYF; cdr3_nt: TGTGCCAGTAGTACGGGGCAGAGTGGCACAGATACGCAGTATTTT
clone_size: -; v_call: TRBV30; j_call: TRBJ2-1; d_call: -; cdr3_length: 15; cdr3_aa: CAWSGPLTAYNEQFF; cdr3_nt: TGTGCCTGGAGTGGCCCCCTGACAGCATACAATGAGCAGTTCTTC
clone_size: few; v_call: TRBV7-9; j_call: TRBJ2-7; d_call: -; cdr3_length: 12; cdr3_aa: CASSLVADEQYF; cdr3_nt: TGTGCCAGCAGCTTGGTGGCGGACGAGCAGTACTTC
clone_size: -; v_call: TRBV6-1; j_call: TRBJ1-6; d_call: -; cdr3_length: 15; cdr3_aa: CASSEMGGYNSPLHF; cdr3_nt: TGTGCCAGCAGTGAAATGGGGGGGTATAATTCACCCCTCCACTTT
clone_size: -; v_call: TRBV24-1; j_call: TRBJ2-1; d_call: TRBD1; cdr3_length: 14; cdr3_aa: CATSVQGAPGEQFF; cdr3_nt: TGTGCCACCAGTGTACAGGGGGCTCCCGGTGAGCAGTTCTTC